The 23 T cell receptor beta chains in this list originate from one sample, sequenced in a study of T cell responses to AZD1222 COVID-19 vaccine (dated by TCRdb to about 2021). The library was produced with the immunoSEQ multiplex PCR assay. What TCRdb holds here is the immuneACCESS table cut down to in-frame rearrangements. Part of the clones is not present; checked against another copy, under half of the missing clones reflect an unresolved V gene, and the others are unexplained. The sample profile shows 140,000 to 150,000 clones; about 87% of them were found once. The top ten hold about 15% of the sample. Interpreted using the paper, the time point label stands for: baseline before first vaccination. The sample in question was peripheral blood, obtained on day 0 of AZD1222 vaccination. These receptors originate from an adult in good health.

The chain is built from TRBV19 and TRBJ2-2; D might be TRBD1 (5 bases). CDR3 length equals 16 residues. From germline, CDR1 is LNHDA and CDR2 SQIVND (reference sequence). V lost 6 bases and J 3 bases, leaving 17 bases between the germline ends. The CDR3: CASSIRGASDTGELFF. The CDR3 DNA is TGTGCCAGTAGCATACGTGGGGCATCGGACACCGGGGAGCTGTTTTTT.

The rearrangement joins TRBV24-1 to TRBJ2-2; 12 bases fit TRBD2. CDR1 and CDR2 (germline): KGHDR, SFDVKD. The CDR3 totals 17 residues. The V and J ends lost 4 bases and 8 bases, in that order; junction bases with no gene match: 10. In nucleotides, the CDR3 is TGTGCCACCAGTGACTATCAGACTAGCGGGGGCCTTGGGGAGCTGTTTTTT. Its protein is CATSDYQTSGGLGELFF.

The chain couples TRBV20-1 to TRBJ1-2; D not resolved. The CDR3 has 10 residues. Germline V lookup: CDR1 DFQATT, CDR2 SNEGSKA (reference sequence). V was trimmed by 5 bases and J by 8 bases, leaving 9 bases between them. This chain's CDR3 is CSAGRLGYTF. The CDR3 DNA reads TGCAGTGCTGGCCGGTTGGGCTACACCTTC.

The V gene is TRBV29-1, the J gene TRBJ2-7, with 11 bases matching TRBD2. The CDR3 spans 15 residues. Germline V lookup: CDR1 SQVTM, CDR2 ANQGSEA. V shed 6 bases and J 4 bases; nucleotides not matched to a gene: 11. The CDR3 nucleotides read TGCAGCGTCCTGAGACTAGCGGGGAATCGGTACGAGCAGTACTTC. Its protein product is CSVLRLAGNRYEQYF.

The J gene is TRBJ2-2, the V gene TRBV6-5; no clear D. The CDR3 contains 15 residues. Germline loops: CDR1 MNHEY, CDR2 SVGAGI. V lost 2 bases to trimming and J lost 0 bases, with 7 bases between them. In nucleotides, the CDR3 is TGTGCCAGCAGTTACAAGGCCCCGAACACCGGGGAGCTGTTTTTT. This translates into CASSYKAPNTGELFF.

The chain uses TRBV7-2 and TRBJ2-7; D is perhaps TRBD1 or TRBD2 (6 bases each). V lost 7 bases, J lost 3 bases, and 22 bases lay in between. Per the germline V gene, CDR1 is SGHTA and CDR2 is FQGNSA. This CDR3 contains 16 residues. In DNA, the CDR3 is TGTGCCAGCATCCCCCAGCTGGGGGGCGCGGGCTACGAGCAGTACTTC. It is translated as CASIPQLGGAGYEQYF.

The chain employs TRBV15 and TRBJ2-5, with TRBD2 identical over 9 bases. The CDR3 is 17 amino acids. V gave up 5 bases and J gave up 5 bases; unmatched junction bases: 15. CDR1 LNHNV and CDR2 YYDKDF come from the germline V gene (reference sequence). The CDR3 reads CATSPRPLAGNWETQYF. The DNA for the CDR3 is TGTGCCACCAGCCCCCGACCTCTAGCGGGGAATTGGGAGACCCAGTACTTC.

This rearrangement joins TRBV15 to TRBJ1-2; 10 nucleotides agree with TRBD1. Germline V gene sequence: CDR1 LNHNV, CDR2 YYDKDF (reference sequence). The trim removed 4 bases at V and 6 bases at J, leaving 5 bases unmatched. The CDR3 is made up of 14 amino acids. The CDR3 sequence is CATSNWDRGDGYTF. The CDR3 DNA reads as TGTGCCACCAGCAACTGGGACAGGGGTGATGGCTACACCTTC.

The rearrangement links TRBV9 to TRBJ1-2; D is unclear. Germline-derived CDR1 and CDR2 are SGDLS and YYNGEE. The CDR3 is 15 amino acids. Trimming left V 3 bases short and J 1 base short, with 13 bases between. The CDR3 region is CASSASSPINYGYTF. As DNA, the CDR3 is TGTGCCAGCAGCGCCTCCTCTCCAATTAACTATGGCTACACCTTC.

In its sample, this clone was seen a few times. This chain uses TRBV2 with TRBJ2-5; TRBD1 matches at 10 bases. Trimming at V came to 4 bases and at J to 2 bases, leaving 1 base not matched to a gene. This CDR3 has 14 residues. Germline CDR1 and CDR2: SNHLY and FYNNEI. As DNA, the CDR3 is TGTGCCAGCAGTGGGACAGGGGGACAAGAGACCCAGTACTTC. It codes for CASSGTGGQETQYF.

About this clone: The junction and the germline gene differ at one end; a read error may be behind it. This chain joins TRBV11-2 and TRBJ2-1, with 7 bases matching TRBD2. The CDR3 spans 13 residues. Germline assignment: CDR1 SGHAT and CDR2 FQNNGV. This CDR3 is CASSLDSGGGGIF. As DNA, the CDR3 is TGTGCCAGCAGCTTAGATAGCGGTGGGGGGGGTATCTTC.

The genes are TRBV11-3 and TRBJ2-3, with D uncertain. The CDR3 is 14 amino acids. With 2 bases removed from V and 0 bases from J, the gap between germline ends came to 6 bases. Germline loops: CDR1 SGHNT, CDR2 YENEEA. CDR3 region: CASSLQPSTDTQYF. CDR3 DNA: TGTGCCAGCAGCTTACAGCCGAGCACAGATACGCAGTATTTT. Combining the CDR3 with reference TRBV11-3 and TRBJ2-3 gives the whole variable domain EAGVVQSPRYKIIEKKQPVAFWCNPISGHNTLYWYLQNLGQGPELLIRYENEEAVDDSQLPKDRFSAERLKGVDSTLKIQPAELGDSAVYLCASSLQPSTDTQYFGPGTRLTVL.

The V call is TRBV19, the J call TRBJ1-3; 7 nucleotides line up with TRBD1. CDR1 is LNHDA, CDR2 SQIVND, per germline (reference sequence). Unmatched junction bases numbered 7, after V lost 8 bases and J lost 3 bases. The CDR3 has 14 residues. The CDR3 protein is CASGNRGGGNTIYF. CDR3 in DNA: TGTGCCAGTGGGAACAGGGGTGGTGGAAACACCATATATTTT.

V usage is TRBV3-1 (or the pseudogene TRBV3-2) and J usage is TRBJ1-1; D is undetermined. Germline V lookup: CDR1 LGHDT, CDR2 YNNKEL (reference sequence). V lost 3 bases, J lost 0 bases, and 11 bases lay in between. The CDR3 covers 15 residues. CDR3 region: CASSHPAGMNTEAFF. The DNA of the CDR3 is TGTGCCAGCAGCCACCCAGCGGGCATGAACACTGAAGCTTTCTTT.

The V and J genes are TRBV6-2 or TRBV6-3 and TRBJ2-1; 7 nucleotides agree with TRBD2. This CDR3 comprises 15 residues. V gave up 6 bases and J gave up 2 bases; unmatched junction bases: 7. Germline CDR1 reads MNHEY; CDR2 reads SVGEGT. The CDR3 loop is CASSQRGVPYNEQFF. In DNA form, the CDR3 reads TGTGCCAGCAGCCAACGGGGGGTTCCCTACAATGAGCAGTTCTTC.

This chain uses TRBV5-4 with TRBJ1-1, with D possibly TRBD1 on 5 matching bases. The CDR3 loop spans 15 amino acids. Trimming took 2 bases from V and 5 from J, leaving 16 bases between them. Germline V CDR1 and CDR2: SGHNT, YYREEE (reference sequence). Here the CDR3 reads CASSFGLGGRTEAFF. The CDR3 nucleotides read TGTGCCAGCAGCTTCGGTTTGGGGGGACGGACTGAAGCTTTCTTT.

The J gene is TRBJ2-2, the V gene TRBV5-1; TRBD1 aligns across 10 bases. In germline, CDR1 is SGHRS, CDR2 YFSETQ. The CDR3 has 17 residues. V shed 0 bases and J 3 bases; nucleotides not matched to a gene: 5. This chain's CDR3 is CASSLVGQGVYTGELFF. The CDR3 DNA follows: TGCGCCAGCAGCTTGGTCGGACAGGGGGTTTACACCGGGGAGCTGTTTTTT.

This chain joins TRBV6-2 or TRBV6-3 and TRBJ1-5; D gene uncertain. The CDR3 has 14 residues. Germline CDR1 is MNHEY and CDR2 is SVGEGT. Trimming took 5 bases from V and 0 from J, leaving 8 bases between them. CDR3 region: CASSLIYSNQPQHF. CDR3 DNA: TGTGCCAGCAGTCTCATTTATAGCAATCAGCCCCAGCATTTT.

This sequence joins TRBV13 and TRBJ2-7; tentative D call: TRBD1 (6 bases). This CDR3 is 16 amino acids long. The germline gives CDR1 PRHDT, CDR2 FYEKMQ (reference sequence). The germline V and J ends were trimmed by 2 bases and 5 bases, with 19 bases remaining between them. For the CDR3, the DNA is TGTGCCAGCAGCTTAACCGTCGCAGGGGATGGAAACGAGCAGTACTTC. Translation: CASSLTVAGDGNEQYF.

The genes are TRBV19 and TRBJ2-3, with a weak D call TRBD2 (5 bases). The CDR3 runs to 16 residues. With 5 bases removed from V and 0 bases from J, the gap between germline ends came to 15 bases. In germline, CDR1 is LNHDA, CDR2 SQIVND (reference sequence). The CDR3 coding sequence is TGTGCCAGTAGTGGAGGACTCACTCTAAGCACAGATACGCAGTATTTT. Amino acids: CASSGGLTLSTDTQYF. The full variable domain, with the rest looked up from reference TRBV19 and TRBJ2-3, is DGGITQSPKYLFRKEGQNVTLSCEQNLNHDAMYWYRQDPGQGLRLIYYSQIVNDFQKGDIAEGYSVSREKKESFPLTVTSAQKNPTAFYLCASSGGLTLSTDTQYFGPGTRLTVL.

V usage is TRBV3-1 (or the pseudogene TRBV3-2) and J usage is TRBJ2-2, with 10 bases matching TRBD2. The V gene's germline CDR1 is LGHDT and CDR2 YNNKEL (reference sequence). V lost 7 bases and J lost 3; bases outside the gene matches: 2. This CDR3 is 14 amino acids long. CDR3 in amino acids: CASIAGGYTGELFF. The CDR3 bases are TGTGCCAGCATAGCGGGGGGATACACCGGGGAGCTGTTTTTT.

The chain uses TRBV19 and TRBJ1-4; the D gene is possibly TRBD1 (6 bases). The CDR3 runs to 17 residues. Germline assignment: CDR1 LNHDA and CDR2 SQIVND (reference sequence). V was pared by 5 bases and J by 0 bases, with 16 bases between. The CDR3 coding sequence is TGTGCCAGTAGTCTCGCCGGGACACCGACAACTAATGAAAAACTGTTTTTT. It is translated as CASSLAGTPTTNEKLFF.

The sample holds one count of this clone. J is TRBJ1-4 and V is TRBV7-2; possibly TRBD1 for D (6 bases). Between the trimmed V and J ends, which lost 2 bases and 1 base, there was a span of 8 bases. Germline values: CDR1 SGHTA, CDR2 FQGNSA. The CDR3 is made up of 15 amino acids. CDR3 residues: CASSLMGQTNEKLFF. DNA of the CDR3: TGTGCCAGCAGCTTAATGGGACAAACTAATGAAAAACTGTTTTTT.